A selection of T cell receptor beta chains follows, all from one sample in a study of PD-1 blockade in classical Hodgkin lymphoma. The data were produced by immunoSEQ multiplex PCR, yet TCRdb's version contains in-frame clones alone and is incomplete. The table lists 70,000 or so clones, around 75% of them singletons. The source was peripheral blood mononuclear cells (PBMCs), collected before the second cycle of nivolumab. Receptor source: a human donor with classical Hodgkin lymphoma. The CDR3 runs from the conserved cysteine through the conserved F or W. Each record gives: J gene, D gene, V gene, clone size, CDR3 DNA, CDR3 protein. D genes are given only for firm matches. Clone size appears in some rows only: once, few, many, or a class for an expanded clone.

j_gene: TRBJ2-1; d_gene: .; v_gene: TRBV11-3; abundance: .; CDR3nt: TGTGCCAGCAGCCCAAGGCGGGCAACATACAATGAGCAGTTCTTC; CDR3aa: CASSPRRATYNEQFF
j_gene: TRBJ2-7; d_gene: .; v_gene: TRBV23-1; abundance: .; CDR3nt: TGCGCCAGCAGTGCCACTGAGGTCTACTACGAGCAGTACTTC; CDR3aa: CASSATEVYYEQYF
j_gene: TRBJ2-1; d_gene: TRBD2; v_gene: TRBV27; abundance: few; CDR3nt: TGTGCCAGCAGTTTAGGGACTAGCGGGACCAATGAGCAGTTCTTC; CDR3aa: CASSLGTSGTNEQFF
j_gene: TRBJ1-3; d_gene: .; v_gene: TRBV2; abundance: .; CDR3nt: TGTGCCAGCAGTCAAACAGGCTTACCCTCTGGAAACACCATATATTTT; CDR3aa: CASSQTGLPSGNTIYF
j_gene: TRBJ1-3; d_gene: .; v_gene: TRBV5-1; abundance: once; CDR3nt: TGCGCCAGCAGCTTGGTCCCCGGAAACACCATATATTTT; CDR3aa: CASSLVPGNTIYF
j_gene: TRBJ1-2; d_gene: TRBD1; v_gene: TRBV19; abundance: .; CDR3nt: TGTGCCAGTAGTCTCGGACAGGGATGGTTAAATGGCTACACCTTC; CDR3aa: CASSLGQGWLNGYTF
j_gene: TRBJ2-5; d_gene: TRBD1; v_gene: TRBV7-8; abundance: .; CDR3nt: TGTGCCAGCAGCTTAGGGGACAGGGTAGAAGAGACCCAGTACTTC; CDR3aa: CASSLGDRVEETQYF
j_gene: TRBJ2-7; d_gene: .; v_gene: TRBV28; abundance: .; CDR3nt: TGTGCCAGCAGGGGGACCCCATCCGACGGCTCCTACGAGCAGTACTTC; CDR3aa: CASRGTPSDGSYEQYF
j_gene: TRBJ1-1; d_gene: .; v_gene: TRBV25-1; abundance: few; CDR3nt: TGTGCCAGCAGGGTAGGGAACACTGAAGCTTTCTTT; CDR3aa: CASRVGNTEAFF
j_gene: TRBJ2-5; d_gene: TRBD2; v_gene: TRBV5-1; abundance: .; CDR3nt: TGCGCCAGCAGCTCCTCGGGACTAGGGGGAGGGGAGACCCAGTACTTC; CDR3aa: CASSSSGLGGGETQYF
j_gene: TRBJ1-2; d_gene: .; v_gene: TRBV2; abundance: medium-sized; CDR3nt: TGTGCCAGCAGTGAACAGGGGAGCTATGGCTACACCTTC; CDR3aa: CASSEQGSYGYTF
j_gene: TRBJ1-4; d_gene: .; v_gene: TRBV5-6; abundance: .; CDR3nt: TGTGCCAGCAGCCGTGCAACTAATGAAAAACTGTTTTTT; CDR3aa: CASSRATNEKLFF
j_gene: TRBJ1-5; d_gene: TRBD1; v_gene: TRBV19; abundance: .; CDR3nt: TGTGCCAGTAGTACCCCTTTGGACAGGAAAAATCAGCCCCAGCATTTT; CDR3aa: CASSTPLDRKNQPQHF
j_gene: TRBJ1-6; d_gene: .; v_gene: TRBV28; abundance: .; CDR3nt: TGTGCCAGCAGCGACTATAATTCACCCCTCCACTTT; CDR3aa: CASSDYNSPLHF
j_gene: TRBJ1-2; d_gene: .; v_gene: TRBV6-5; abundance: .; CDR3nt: TGTGCCAGCAGTTACGGGCGGCAGGAAAATGGCTACACCTTC; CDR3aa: CASSYGRQENGYTF
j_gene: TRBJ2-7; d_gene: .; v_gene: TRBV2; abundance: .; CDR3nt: TGTGCCAGCAGCCTGACTGTCTCCTACGAGCAGTACTTC; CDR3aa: CASSLTVSYEQYF
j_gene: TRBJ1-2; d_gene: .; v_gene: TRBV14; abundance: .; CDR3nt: TGTGCCAGCAGCCCCCGGACAGAAGCTGACCCTGGCTACACCTTC; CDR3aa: CASSPRTEADPGYTF
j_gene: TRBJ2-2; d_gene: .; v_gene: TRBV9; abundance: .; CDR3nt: TGTGCCAGCAGCGTAGCTCGGGACCCAATGCTGTTTTTT; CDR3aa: CASSVARDPMLFF
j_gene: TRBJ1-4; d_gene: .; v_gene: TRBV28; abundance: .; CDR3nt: TGTGCCAGCAGTTCCCTTGAAGTAACTAATGAAAAACTGTTTTTT; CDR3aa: CASSSLEVTNEKLFF
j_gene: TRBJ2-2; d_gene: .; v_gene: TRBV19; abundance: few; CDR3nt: TGTGCCAGTAGTATTGGTCGGGGGCTGGCCACCGGGGAGCTGTTTTTT; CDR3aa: CASSIGRGLATGELFF
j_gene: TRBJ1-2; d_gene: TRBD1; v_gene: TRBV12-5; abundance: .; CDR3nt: TGTGCTAGTGGTTTACAGGGGGCCTATGGCTACACCTTC; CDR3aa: CASGLQGAYGYTF
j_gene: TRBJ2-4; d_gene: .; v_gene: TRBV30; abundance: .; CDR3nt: TGTGCCTGGAGTCGGGCTAGCTATGGGTTAGCCAAAAACATTCAGTACTTC; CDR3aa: CAWSRASYGLAKNIQYF
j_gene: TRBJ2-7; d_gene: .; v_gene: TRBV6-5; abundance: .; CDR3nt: TGTGCCAGCAGCCCCGGGGTGGCCTACGAGCAGTACTTC; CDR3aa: CASSPGVAYEQYF
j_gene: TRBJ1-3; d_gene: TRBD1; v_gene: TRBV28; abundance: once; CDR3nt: TGTGCCAGCAGTTTGAGCGGGACAGGCCACTCTGGAAACACCATATATTTT; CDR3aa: CASSLSGTGHSGNTIYF
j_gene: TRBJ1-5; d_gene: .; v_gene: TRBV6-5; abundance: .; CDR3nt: TGTGCCAGCAGGCCGCAGGGCTCCAGCAATCAGCCCCAGCATTTT; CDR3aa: CASRPQGSSNQPQHF
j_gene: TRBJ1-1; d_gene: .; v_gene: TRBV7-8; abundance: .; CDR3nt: TGTGCCAGCAGCTTACGAGGGGTAGGCCTGAACACTGAAGCTTTCTTT; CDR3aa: CASSLRGVGLNTEAFF
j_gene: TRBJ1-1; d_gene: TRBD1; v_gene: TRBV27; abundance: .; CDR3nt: TGTGCCAGCAGTTTGGGACAGGGTTTTCGGACTGAAGCTTTCTTT; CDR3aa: CASSLGQGFRTEAFF
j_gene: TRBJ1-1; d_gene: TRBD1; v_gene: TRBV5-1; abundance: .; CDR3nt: TGCGCCAGCAGCTGGGGACAGGCGTCCCCTGAAGCTTTCTTT; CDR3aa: CASSWGQASPEAFF
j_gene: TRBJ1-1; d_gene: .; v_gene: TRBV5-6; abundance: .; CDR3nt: TGTGCCAGCAGCTACCATTTGAACACTGAAGCTTTCTTT; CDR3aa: CASSYHLNTEAFF
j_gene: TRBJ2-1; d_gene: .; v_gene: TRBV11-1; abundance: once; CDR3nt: TGTGCCAGCAGCCGTCAAAAGGACAATGAGCAGTTCTTC; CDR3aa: CASSRQKDNEQFF
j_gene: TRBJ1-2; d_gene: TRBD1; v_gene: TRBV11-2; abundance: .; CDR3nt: TGTGCCAGCAGACCTACAGGGGGCTTACCCAACTATGGCTACACCTTC; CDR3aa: CASRPTGGLPNYGYTF
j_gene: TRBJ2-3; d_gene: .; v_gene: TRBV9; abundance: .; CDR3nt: TGTGCCAGCAGCGTAGGTCCTGCCGGAGATACGCAGTATTTT; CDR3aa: CASSVGPAGDTQYF
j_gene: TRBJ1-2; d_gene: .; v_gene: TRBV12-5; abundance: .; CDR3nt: TGTGCTAGTGGTTTGCCCAAAGACAGGCCACGCGGGGGAGGACCCGACTATGGCTACACCTTC; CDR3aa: CASGLPKDRPRGGGPDYGYTF
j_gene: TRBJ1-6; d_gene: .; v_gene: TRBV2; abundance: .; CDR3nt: TGTGCCAGCAGTGCACAACTGGTCTCACCCCTCCACTTT; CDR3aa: CASSAQLVSPLHF
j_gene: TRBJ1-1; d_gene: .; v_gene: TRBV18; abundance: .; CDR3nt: TGTGCCAGCTCACCTTTAGTTGGGGGACAAACTGAAGCTTTCTTT; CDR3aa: CASSPLVGGQTEAFF
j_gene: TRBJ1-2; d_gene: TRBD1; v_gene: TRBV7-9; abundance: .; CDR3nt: TGTGCCAGCAGCCCTGACAGGGCAAGTCTGTTAGTAAGTGGCTACACCTTC; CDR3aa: CASSPDRASLLVSGYTF
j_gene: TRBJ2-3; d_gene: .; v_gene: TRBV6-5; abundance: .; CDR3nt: TGTGCCAGCAGTTTAAGGGGGGTTGAGGGCACAGATACGCAGTATTTT; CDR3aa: CASSLRGVEGTDTQYF
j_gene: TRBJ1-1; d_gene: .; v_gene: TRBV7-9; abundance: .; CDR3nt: TGTGCCAGCAGCTTAGCGGCAGGGTACACTGAAGCTTTCTTT; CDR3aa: CASSLAAGYTEAFF
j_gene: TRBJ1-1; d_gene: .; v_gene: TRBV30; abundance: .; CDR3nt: TGTGCCTGGGGACGGTCCGGTGAAGCTTTCTTT; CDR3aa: CAWGRSGEAFF
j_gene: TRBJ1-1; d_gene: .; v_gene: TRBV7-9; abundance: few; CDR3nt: TGTGCCAGCAGCTTAGAGGGACTGAACACTGAAGCTTTCTTT; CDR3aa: CASSLEGLNTEAFF
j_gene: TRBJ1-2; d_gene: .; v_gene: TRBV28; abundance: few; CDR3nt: TGTGCCAGCACATTAACCACCAGCTATGGCTACACCTTC; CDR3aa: CASTLTTSYGYTF
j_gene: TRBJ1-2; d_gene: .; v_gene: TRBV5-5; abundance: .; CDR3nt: TGTGCCAGCAGCTCGGGGATAGGGGGACGTGGCTACACCTTC; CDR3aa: CASSSGIGGRGYTF
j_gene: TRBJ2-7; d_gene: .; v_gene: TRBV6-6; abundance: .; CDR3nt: TGTGCCAGCACCCTGGGGTGGCCGCCAATCCACGAGCAGTACTTC; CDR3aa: CASTLGWPPIHEQYF
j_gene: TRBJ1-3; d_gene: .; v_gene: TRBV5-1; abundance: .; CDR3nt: TGCGCCAGCGGATCAGCCTCTGGAAACACCATATATTTT; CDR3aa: CASGSASGNTIYF
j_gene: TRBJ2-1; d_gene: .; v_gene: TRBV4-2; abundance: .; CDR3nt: TGTGCCAGCAGCCAAGATCCGGCTCTCAATGAGCAGTTCTTC; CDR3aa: CASSQDPALNEQFF
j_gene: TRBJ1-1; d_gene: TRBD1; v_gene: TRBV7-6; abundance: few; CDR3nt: TGTGCCAGCAGCTTAGGGGGACAGGGGTTCACTGAAGCTTTCTTT; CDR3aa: CASSLGGQGFTEAFF
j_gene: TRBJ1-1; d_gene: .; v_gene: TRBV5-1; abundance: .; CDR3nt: TGCGCCAGCAGCTTGGAACAAGTCACTGAAGCTTTCTTT; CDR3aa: CASSLEQVTEAFF
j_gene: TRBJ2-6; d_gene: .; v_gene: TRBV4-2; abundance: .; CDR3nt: TGTGCCAGCAGCCAAAGGGGGGACTCTGGGGCCAACGTCCTGACTTTC; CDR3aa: CASSQRGDSGANVLTF
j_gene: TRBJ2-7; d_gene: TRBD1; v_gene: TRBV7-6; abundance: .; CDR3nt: TGTGCCAGCAGCCGAGGACAGGGGATGTCCTACGAGCAGTACTTC; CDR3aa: CASSRGQGMSYEQYF
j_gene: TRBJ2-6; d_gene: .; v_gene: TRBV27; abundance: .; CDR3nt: TGTGCCAGCAGTTCAGGGGACGGGGCCAACGTCCTGACTTTC; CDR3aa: CASSSGDGANVLTF
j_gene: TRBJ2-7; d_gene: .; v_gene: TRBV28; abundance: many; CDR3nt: TGTGCCAGCAGCACATCCCTCTACGAGCAGTACTTC; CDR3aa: CASSTSLYEQYF
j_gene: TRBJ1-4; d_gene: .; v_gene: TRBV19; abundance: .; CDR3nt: TGTGCCAGTAAAGGAGGGGGTCTGGGCGAAAAACTGTTTTTT; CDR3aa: CASKGGGLGEKLFF
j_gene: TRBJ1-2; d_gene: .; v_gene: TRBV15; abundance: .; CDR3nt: TGTGCCACCCACCCGGACAGAGGCTATGGCTACACCTTC; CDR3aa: CATHPDRGYGYTF
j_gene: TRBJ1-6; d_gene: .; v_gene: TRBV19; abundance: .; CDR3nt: TGTGCCAGTGGGGACATTAGCTCCTATAATTCACCCCTCCACTTT; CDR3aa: CASGDISSYNSPLHF
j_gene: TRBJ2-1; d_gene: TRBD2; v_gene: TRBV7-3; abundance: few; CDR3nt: TGTGCCAGCAGCTTGAGCGGGACGAGCTCCTACAATGAGCAGTTCTTC; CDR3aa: CASSLSGTSSYNEQFF
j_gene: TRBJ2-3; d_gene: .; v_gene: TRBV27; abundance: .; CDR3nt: TGTGCCAGCAGTTTTTCTCGAACAGATACGCAGTATTTT; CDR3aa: CASSFSRTDTQYF
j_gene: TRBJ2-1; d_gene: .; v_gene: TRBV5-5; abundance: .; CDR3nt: TGTGCCAGCAGCTTGGGTGCTTACAATGAGCAGTTCTTC; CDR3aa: CASSLGAYNEQFF
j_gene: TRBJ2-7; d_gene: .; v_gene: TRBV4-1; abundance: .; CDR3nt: TGCGCCAGCAGCGAAACAGGATCTGCTTCCTACGAGCAGTACTTC; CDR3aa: CASSETGSASYEQYF
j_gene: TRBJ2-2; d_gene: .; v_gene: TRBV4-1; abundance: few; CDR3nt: TGCGCCAGCAGCCCCTACAGTGAGGTCGGGGAGCTGTTTTTT; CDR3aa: CASSPYSEVGELFF
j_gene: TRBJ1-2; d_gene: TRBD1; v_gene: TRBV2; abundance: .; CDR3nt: TGTGCCAGCAGTACAACGACAGGGGTCAATGGCTACACCTTC; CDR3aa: CASSTTTGVNGYTF